This T cell receptor (beta chain) emerged from a study of graft-versus-host responses after intestinal transplantation. About the study: Anti-thymocyte globulin induction was given to all recipients, followed by tacrolimus and steroids for around three years.

A few counts support this clone. Germline assignment: CDR1 MNHEY and CDR2 SMNVEV (reference sequence). After removal of 2 bases from V and 6 bases from J, the junction contained 4 bases not matched to a gene. The CDR3 covers 13 residues. Responders (around 200,000, CFSE-labeled) were co-plated with around 200,000 irradiated, violet-dye-labeled stimulators. Method: immunoSEQ multiplex PCR; TCRdb's copy keeps in-frame clones and lacks some. The sample has 13,000 to 15,000 clones, approximately 33% seen once. This clonotype originated in a human patient who received an intestinal transplant. Sequenced here: alloreactive CD8+ T cells from a mixed lymphocyte reaction culture, sampled before intestinal transplant. The subset: CFSE-low proliferating T cells sorted from approximately six-day pre-transplant mixed lymphocyte reaction (GvH or HvG direction). This chain connects TRBV27 to TRBJ2-7; 7 nucleotides match TRBD1. CDR3 nucleotides: TGTGCCAGCAGTTTACTGCCAGGGGGCGAGCAGTACTTC. This encodes CASSLLPGGEQYF.